The 8 T cell receptor beta chains below were found in one sample sequenced in a study of cytomegalovirus exposure and HLA in healthy donors. Amplification used 60 Vbeta primers and 13 Jbeta primers. Profiling relied on immunoSEQ multiplex PCR, and the TCRdb table lists in-frame clones only, not all of them. The sample holds about 67,000 clones, around 63% seen once. The material sequenced was PBMCs. These TCRs come from a woman aged 25 to 39 in good health and CMV-seronegative.

Written as DNA, the CDR3 is TGTGCCAGCAGTTTCCGTACGACAGGGGCAAACACAGATACGCAGTATTTT. This sequence encodes CASSFRTTGANTDTQYF. V gene TRBV28 combines with J gene TRBJ2-3; 8 nucleotides match TRBD1. V lost 3 bases to trimming and J lost 2 bases; unmatched junction nucleotides: 10. There are 17 residues in the CDR3. CDR1 MDHEN and CDR2 SYDVKM come from the germline V gene.

The rearrangement uses TRBV4-1 and TRBJ1-1, with D maybe TRBD1 (6 bases). Germline V gene lookup returns CDR1 MGHRA and CDR2 YSYEKL. V was clipped by 0 bases and J by 14 bases, with 22 bases between them. CDR3 size: 15 residues. The CDR3 loop reads CASSQEPARGPVRFF. The CDR3 nucleotides are TGCGCCAGCAGCCAAGAACCTGCCAGGGGCCCTGTGAGGTTCTTT.

About this clone itself: Its ends do not fully match the called genes, so a read error is possible. This chain links TRBV5-1 with TRBJ2-3; 7 nucleotides agree with TRBD1. Germline V gene data show CDR1 as SGHRS and CDR2 as YFSETQ. This CDR3 comprises 16 residues. The CDR3 loop reads CASSLEGQPGTDTQYF. Here the CDR3 DNA reads TGCGCCAGCAGCTTGGAGGGACAGCCAGGCACTGATACGCAGTATTTT.

The V call is TRBV7-6, the J call TRBJ2-7; D is possibly TRBD1 (6 bases). Germline V CDR1 and CDR2: SGHVS, FNYEAQ. The CDR3 totals 14 residues. V lost 1 base and J 7 bases, leaving 14 bases between the germline ends. The CDR3 nucleotides read TGTGCCAGCAGCTTAGAGCTGGGGGCAGGGGAGCAGTACTTC. This encodes CASSLELGAGEQYF.

The chain employs TRBV10-1 and TRBJ2-1; 8 bases are shared with TRBD2. The germline gives CDR1 WNHNN, CDR2 SYGVQD (reference sequence). This CDR3 spans 13 amino acids. The junction had 10 bases not matched to a gene; V was cut back by 8 bases and J by 10 bases. In DNA form, the CDR3 reads TGCGCCAGCCCTAGCGGGCCTTGGGACGAGCAGTTCTTC. Translated: CASPSGPWDEQFF.

The chain is built from TRBV29-1 and TRBJ2-3; 9 nucleotides line up with TRBD2. Germline assignment: CDR1 SQVTM and CDR2 ANQGSEA. There are 14 residues in the CDR3. V dropped 3 bases and J dropped 8; count of bases not matched to a gene: 9. This CDR3 is CSVDATSGTGTQYF. In DNA, the CDR3 is TGCAGCGTTGATGCGACTAGCGGCACGGGTACGCAGTATTTT.

The rearrangement links TRBV18 to TRBJ2-1; TRBD1 agrees at 8 bases. Germline V lookup: CDR1 KGHSH, CDR2 LQKENI. The V and J ends lost 6 bases and 6 bases, in that order; junction bases with no gene match: 10. The CDR3 consists of 15 residues. The chain's CDR3 is CASSSGTGVFNEQFF. CDR3 DNA: TGTGCCAGCTCCTCCGGGACAGGTGTATTCAATGAGCAGTTCTTC.

The chain uses TRBV2 and TRBJ1-2, with D unresolved. The CDR3 totals 12 residues. The ends were cut back, 10 bases at V and 5 bases at J, with 14 bases in the middle. From germline, CDR1 is SNHLY and CDR2 FYNNEI. The CDR3 DNA sequence: TGTGCCACCGACCTGACGGGATATGGCTACACCTTC. This gives the protein CATDLTGYGYTF.